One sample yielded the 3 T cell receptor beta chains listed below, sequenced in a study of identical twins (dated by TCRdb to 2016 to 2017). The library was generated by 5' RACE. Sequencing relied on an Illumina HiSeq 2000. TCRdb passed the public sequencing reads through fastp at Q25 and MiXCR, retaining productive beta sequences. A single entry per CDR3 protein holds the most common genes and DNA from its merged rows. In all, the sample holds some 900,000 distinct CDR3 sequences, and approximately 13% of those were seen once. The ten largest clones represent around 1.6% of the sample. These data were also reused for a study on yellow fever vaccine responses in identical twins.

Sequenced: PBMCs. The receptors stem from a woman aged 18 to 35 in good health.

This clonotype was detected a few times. The DNA of the CDR3 is TGTGCCAGCAGCCCTAGGACAGGGGGCGCCTATAATTCACCCCTCCACTTT. Its protein product is CASSPRTGGAYNSPLHF. The rearrangement links TRBV11-1 to TRBJ1-6, with 11 bases lining up with TRBD1. Germline V gene lookup returns CDR1 SGHAT and CDR2 FQDESV (reference sequence). The CDR3 totals 17 residues. V trimming: 5 bases; J trimming: 2 bases; junction bases outside the gene matches: 5.

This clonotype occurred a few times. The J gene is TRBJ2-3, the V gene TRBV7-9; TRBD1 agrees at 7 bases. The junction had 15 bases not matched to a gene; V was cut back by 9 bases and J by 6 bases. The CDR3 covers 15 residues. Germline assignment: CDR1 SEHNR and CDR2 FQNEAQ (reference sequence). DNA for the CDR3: TGTGCCAGAGGCGCGTGGGACAGTGTCGTCGATACGCAGTATTTT. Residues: CARGAWDSVVDTQYF.

The chain's CDR3 is CASTEGAGTYNEQFF. The CDR3 DNA is TGTGCCAGCACCGAAGGGGCAGGGACGTACAATGAGCAGTTCTTC. The chain couples TRBV12-3 or TRBV12-4 to TRBJ2-1; D may match TRBD1 or TRBD2 (5 bases each). The V gene lost 7 bases and the J gene lost 4 bases, with 17 bases spanning the gap. There are 15 residues in the CDR3.